This T cell receptor (beta chain) was captured by sequencing in a study of blood T cell repertoires in COVID-19. Across the study: The samples span acute and convalescent COVID-19 from the United States, Italy and Spain. The cDNA or gDNA used as material had been derived from T cells, B-cell-depleted T cells, or PBMCs.

As originally analysed: The authors estimated nucleated cell counts from reference gene primer amplification. Data came from immunoSEQ multiplex PCR; TCRdb stores just in-frame clones and leaves some out. D and trimming come from the DNA, and the V and J calls and clone size come from that table. Of around 120,000 clones detected, about 90% appear once; the ten largest clones hold just under 30%. V lost 7 bases and J lost 1, with 11 bases in between. The CDR3 is 14 residues long. From germline, CDR1 is LNHDA and CDR2 SQIVND (reference sequence). The receptor was derived from a woman in her seventies with acute or convalescent COVID-19. The sample consisted of peripheral blood. The chain recombines TRBV19 with TRBJ1-3; tentative D call: TRBD1 (6 bases). CDR3 nucleotides: TGTGCCAGTACCACAGGGAAGTCTGGAAACACCATATATTTT. As protein: CASTTGKSGNTIYF.